This T cell receptor (beta chain) was retrieved from a study of Ad26.COV2.S vaccination and SARS-CoV-2 variants. Overall study context: The authors gave Ad26.COV2.S intramuscularly, either once or twice 56 days apart. Overall study results and limits: Vaccine and placebo recipients had comparable breadth of non-spike TCRs.

The CDR3 runs 12 residues. Germline CDR1 and CDR2: SGHDN and FVKESK. The V end was cut by 2 bases, the J end by 5 bases, with 6 bases between. To note about this clone: Its antigen is unknown.

Treatment denoted: some 19 received Ad26.COV2.S at low or high dose, single or two shots; about 5 received placebo; per-sample allocation not given. Following the first vaccine or placebo injection, samples were taken on day 63. Cohort 1b enrolled adults aged 18-55 years in Boston. Ad26 vector vaccine expressed Wuhan-strain SARS-CoV-2 spike. Sequencing used immunoSEQ multiplex PCR; TCRdb keeps in-frame clones, though not all of them. The table shows 400,000 to 450,000 clones, with around 92% occurring only once. The V call is TRBV14, the J call TRBJ2-5; D call uncertain. This receptor was identified in a person between 18 and 65 years old who received the Ad26.COV2.S COVID-19 vaccine or a placebo. Here the sequenced sample was peripheral blood, taken in a trial of Ad26.COV2.S vaccine versus placebo. The CDR3 DNA reads as TGTGCCAGCAGCCAAACTTTCGAGACCCAGTACTTC. Its protein is CASSQTFETQYF.